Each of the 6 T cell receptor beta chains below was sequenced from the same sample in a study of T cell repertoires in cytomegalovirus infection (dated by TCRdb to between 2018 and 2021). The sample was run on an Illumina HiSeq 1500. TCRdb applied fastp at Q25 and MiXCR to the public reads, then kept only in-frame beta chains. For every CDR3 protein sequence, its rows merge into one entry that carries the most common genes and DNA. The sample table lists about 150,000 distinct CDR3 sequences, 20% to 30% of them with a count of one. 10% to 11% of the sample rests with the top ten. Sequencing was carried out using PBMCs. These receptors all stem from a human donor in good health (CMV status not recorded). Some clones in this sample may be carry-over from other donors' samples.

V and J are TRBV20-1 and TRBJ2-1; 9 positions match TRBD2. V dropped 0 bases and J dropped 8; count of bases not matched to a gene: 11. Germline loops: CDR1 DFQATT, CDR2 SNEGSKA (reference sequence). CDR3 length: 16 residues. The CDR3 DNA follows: TGCAGTGCTAGAGATCTTCATAGCGGGGGTACACATGAGCAGTTCTTC. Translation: CSARDLHSGGTHEQFF.

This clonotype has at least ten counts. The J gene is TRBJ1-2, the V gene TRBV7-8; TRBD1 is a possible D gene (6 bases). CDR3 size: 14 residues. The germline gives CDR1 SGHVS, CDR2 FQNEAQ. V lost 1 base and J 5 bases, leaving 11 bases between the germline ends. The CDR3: CASSLVPGAYGYTF. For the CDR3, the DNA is TGTGCCAGCAGCTTAGTTCCGGGGGCGTATGGCTACACCTTC.

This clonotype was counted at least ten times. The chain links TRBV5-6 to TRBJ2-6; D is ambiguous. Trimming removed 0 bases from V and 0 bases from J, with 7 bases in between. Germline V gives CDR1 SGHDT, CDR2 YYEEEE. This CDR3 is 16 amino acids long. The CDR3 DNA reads TGTGCCAGCAGCTTGGCAGGCAACTCTGGGGCCAACGTCCTGACTTTC. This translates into CASSLAGNSGANVLTF. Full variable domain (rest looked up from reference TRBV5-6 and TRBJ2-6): DAGVTQSPTHLIKTRGQQVTLRCSPKSGHDTVSWYQQALGQGPQFIFQYYEEEERQRGNFPDRFSGHQFPNYSSELNVNALLLGDSALYLCASSLAGNSGANVLTFGAGSRLTVL.

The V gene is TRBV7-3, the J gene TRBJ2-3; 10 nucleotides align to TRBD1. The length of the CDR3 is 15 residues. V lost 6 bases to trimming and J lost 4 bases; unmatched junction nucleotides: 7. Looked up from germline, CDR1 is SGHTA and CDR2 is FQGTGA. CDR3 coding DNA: TGTGCCAGCAGTTTGACAGGGGGCGCGTCAGATACGCAGTATTTT. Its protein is CASSLTGGASDTQYF.

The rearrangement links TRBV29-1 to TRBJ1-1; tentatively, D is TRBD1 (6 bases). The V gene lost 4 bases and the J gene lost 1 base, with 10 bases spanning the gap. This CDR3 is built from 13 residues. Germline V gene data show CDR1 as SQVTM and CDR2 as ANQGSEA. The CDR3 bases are TGCAGCGTTGTTGGGGGACAGAACACTGAAGCTTTCTTT. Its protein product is CSVVGGQNTEAFF.

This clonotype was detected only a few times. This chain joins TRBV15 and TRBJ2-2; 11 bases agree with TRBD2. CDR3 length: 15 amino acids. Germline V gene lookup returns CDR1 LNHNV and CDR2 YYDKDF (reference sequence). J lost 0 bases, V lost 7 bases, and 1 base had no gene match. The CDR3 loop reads CATIAGGPNTGELFF. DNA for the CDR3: TGTGCCACCATAGCGGGAGGGCCGAACACCGGGGAGCTGTTTTTT.